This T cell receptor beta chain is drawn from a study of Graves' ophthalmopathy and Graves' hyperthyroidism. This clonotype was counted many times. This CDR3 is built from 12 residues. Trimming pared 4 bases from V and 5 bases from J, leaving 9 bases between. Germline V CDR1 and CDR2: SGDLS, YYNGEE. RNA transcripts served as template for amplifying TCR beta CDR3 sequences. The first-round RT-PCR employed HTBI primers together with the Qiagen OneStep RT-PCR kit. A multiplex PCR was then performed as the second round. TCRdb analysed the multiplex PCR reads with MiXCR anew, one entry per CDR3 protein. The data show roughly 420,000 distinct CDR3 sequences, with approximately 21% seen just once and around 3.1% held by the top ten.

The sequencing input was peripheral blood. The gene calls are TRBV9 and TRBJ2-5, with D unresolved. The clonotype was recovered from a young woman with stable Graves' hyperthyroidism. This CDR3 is CASSPDGETQYF. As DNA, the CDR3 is TGTGCCAGCAGCCCAGACGGGGAGACCCAGTACTTC.